This TCR beta chain was observed in a study of blood T cell repertoires in COVID-19. Germline V gene lookup returns CDR1 LGHDT and CDR2 YNNKEL (reference sequence). The CDR3 runs 15 residues. V was shortened by 0 bases and J by 7 bases, with 15 bases between the two germline ends. Clones were sequenced by immunoSEQ multiplex PCR, and TCRdb holds only the in-frame ones, with some missing. The sample shows about 470,000 clones, approximately 90% of them seen only once. V and J are TRBV3-1 (or the pseudogene TRBV3-2) and TRBJ1-1; no firm D call. This TCR derives from a woman between 18 and 29 years old who had recovered from COVID-19. Sequencing was performed on PBMCs or T cells enriched from blood (not recorded which). CDR3 residues: CASSQETQGGDEAFF. The CDR3 DNA sequence: TGTGCCAGCAGCCAAGAGACCCAAGGAGGCGATGAAGCTTTCTTT.